These 10 T cell receptor beta chains originate from one sample sequenced in a study of blood T cells in healthy people across ages. A second PCR, run for about 7 to 11 cycles, used a sample-barcoded 5' primer plus a J-beta primer mix. TCRdb passed the 5' RACE reads through MiXCR, listing each CDR3 protein once. The table lists 550,000 to 750,000 distinct CDR3 sequences, around 20% of them singletons. The sample was blood. The receptors come from an older man in good health.

This clonotype has ten or more counts. Here the CDR3 DNA reads TGTGCCAGCAGCTTAATAGCCCCCTCTAGCGGGAGTGTTGGGGCCAACGTCCTGACTTTC. It yields the protein CASSLIAPSSGSVGANVLTF. The gene calls are TRBV7-2 and TRBJ2-6, with TRBD2 matching 10 bases. The CDR3 covers 20 residues. Germline lookup yields CDR1 SGHTA and CDR2 FQGNSA. Losses at the gene ends were 2 bases for V and 3 bases for J; bases not matched to a gene: 13.

This clonotype appeared a few times. This chain joins TRBV12-3 or TRBV12-4 and TRBJ2-3; no definite D call. The CDR3 runs 10 residues. Between the trimmed V and J ends, which lost 5 bases and 8 bases, there was a span of 5 bases. The CDR3 spells CASSRATQYF. CDR3 in DNA: TGTGCCAGCAGTCGGGCTACGCAGTATTTT.

V and J are TRBV5-4 and TRBJ2-1; TRBD1 matches 7 bases. The CDR3 is made up of 15 amino acids. The J segment lost 4 bases and the V segment lost 3 bases, leaving 7 bases of the junction unmatched. Germline V CDR1 and CDR2: SGHNT, YYREEE (reference sequence). The CDR3 region is CASSSGTDLYNEQFF. The CDR3 coding sequence is TGTGCCAGCAGCTCCGGGACAGACCTTTACAATGAGCAGTTCTTC. Full variable domain (rest looked up from reference TRBV5-4 and TRBJ2-1): ETGVTQSPTHLIKTRGQQVTLRCSSQSGHNTVSWYQQALGQGPQFIFQYYREEENGRGNFPPRFSGLQFPNYSSELNVNALELDDSALYLCASSSGTDLYNEQFFGPGTRLTVL.

The rearrangement uses TRBV7-2 and TRBJ1-3, with D uncertain. The CDR3 consists of 18 residues. The V and J ends lost 1 base and 0 bases respectively, with 16 bases between them. CDR1 SGHTA and CDR2 FQGNSA come from the germline V gene. CDR3 sequence: CASSLELGYPLSGNTIYF. The DNA for the CDR3 is TGTGCCAGCAGCTTAGAGCTAGGTTATCCCCTCTCTGGAAACACCATATATTTT.

This clonotype was detected a few times. The rearrangement uses TRBV2 and TRBJ2-7, with D unclear. V lost 7 bases, J lost 0 bases, and 10 bases lay in between. The CDR3 is 13 amino acids. Germline values: CDR1 SNHLY, CDR2 FYNNEI. The CDR3 nucleotides read TGTGCCAGCACGCGTCAGGTCTCCTACGAGCAGTACTTC. It specifies CASTRQVSYEQYF.

There are a few counts of this clonotype. The chain combines TRBV14 with TRBJ2-3, with a possible D match to TRBD2 (6 bases). The CDR3 consists of 12 residues. The germline CDR1 and CDR2 sequences are SGHDN and FVKESK. The ends were cut back, 0 bases at V and 10 bases at J, with 8 bases in the middle. CDR3: CASSQETSSQYF. CDR3 DNA: TGTGCCAGCAGCCAAGAAACTAGCTCGCAGTATTTT.

This clonotype was counted between two and nine times. This chain uses TRBV4-3 with TRBJ1-6; 11 bases match TRBD1. V lost 4 bases to trimming and J lost 3 bases; unmatched junction nucleotides: 2. The CDR3 sequence is 16 residues long. From germline, CDR1 is LGHNA and CDR2 YSLEER. CDR3 sequence: CASSRGTGGYNSPLHF. CDR3 DNA sequence: TGCGCCAGCAGCCGCGGGACAGGGGGCTATAATTCACCCCTCCACTTT.

This clonotype occurred a few times. This sequence joins TRBV21-1 and TRBJ2-7. TRBV21-1 is given as a pseudogene. CDR3 length: 14 residues. The CDR3 protein is CASSKKGRSYEQYF. The CDR3 region has the DNA TGTGCCAGCAGCAAAAAGGGAAGGAGCTACGAGCAGTACTTC.

The table lists this clonotype with a few counts. This rearrangement joins TRBV5-1 to TRBJ2-3; 8 bases are a match to TRBD2. V was pared by 8 bases and J by 6 bases, with 14 bases of the junction left unmatched. CDR1 SGHRS and CDR2 YFSETQ come from the germline V gene. This CDR3 comprises 15 residues. Here the CDR3 DNA reads TGCGCCAGTTCCTCCGGGACTAGGGAGGGGGATACGCAGTATTTT. This encodes CASSSGTREGDTQYF.

This clonotype was observed a handful of times. This chain joins TRBV6-2 or TRBV6-3 and TRBJ2-2, with 11 bases fitting TRBD2. V dropped 4 bases and J dropped 4; count of bases not matched to a gene: 5. The CDR3 runs to 16 residues. The germline V gene has CDR1 MNHEY and CDR2 SVGEGT. DNA for the CDR3: TGTGCCAGCAGTTTAACTAGCGGGAGCCTCACCGGGGAGCTGTTTTTT. It translates to CASSLTSGSLTGELFF.